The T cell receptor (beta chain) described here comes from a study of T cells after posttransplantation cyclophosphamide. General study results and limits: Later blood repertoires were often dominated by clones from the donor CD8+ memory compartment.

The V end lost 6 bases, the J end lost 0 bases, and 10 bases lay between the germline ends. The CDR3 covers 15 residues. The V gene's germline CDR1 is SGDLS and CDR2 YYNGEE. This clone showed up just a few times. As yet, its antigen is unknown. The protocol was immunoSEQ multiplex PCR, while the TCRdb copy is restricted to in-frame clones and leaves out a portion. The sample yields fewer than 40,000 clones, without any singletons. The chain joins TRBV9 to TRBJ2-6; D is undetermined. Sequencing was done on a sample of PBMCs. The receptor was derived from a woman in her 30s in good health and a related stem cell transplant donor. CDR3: CASTHQNSGANVLTF. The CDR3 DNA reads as TGTGCCAGCACCCATCAAAACTCTGGGGCCAACGTCCTGACTTTC.